This T cell receptor beta chain came from a study of human T cells and chemical hapten exposure (dated by TCRdb to about 2021). About the full investigation: For sensitization, 2% DPC in acetone was applied to an approximately 2 cm by approximately 2 cm area of upper inner arm skin. Throughout the study period of 20 to 25 weeks, patients also received therapeutic DPC doses to the scalp every week. Patch testing was performed on the upper back with Finn chambers containing 0.01% DPC, and the patch tests were scored after 6 days according to International Contact Dermatitis Research Group standards. Most of the patients in the cohort were female, and the cohort covered alopecia areata with under or over 50% scalp involvement, alopecia totalis and alopecia universalis. Libraries were pooled for sequencing, and variation in per-sample TCR yields was attributed mainly to small differences in library volumes within the pool. This study followed changes in the peripheral blood TCR repertoire in vivo during primary and secondary sensitization of alopecia patients to the hapten diphenylcyclopropenone (DPC). Patient blood was sampled pre-sensitization (week 0) and at 2, 6 and about 24 weeks after DPC sensitization. For TCR sequencing, blood came from approximately 29 alopecia patients at anywhere from one to four time points (pre-sensitization, 2, 6 and 24 weeks). Results and caveats for the whole study, not just this receptor: Compared with pre-sensitization or healthy control sets, expanded TCRs formed significantly more large CDR3 similarity clusters, which is consistent with antigen-driven responses. The number of TCRs above 1 in 1000 frequency did not change with DPC sensitization; there was no evidence of global repertoire structure alterations. Patch test score was positively correlated with the number of PT1 expanded TCRs, with significance at thresholds 8, 16 and 32 but not at 4. Repeated subsampling changed both the strength of the expansion versus patch-test correlation and the threshold at which the correlation became significant. Because every patient had alopecia, a presumed autoimmune disease, the patients' immune response might differ from that of healthy individuals.

Receptor libraries were prepared by RACE. For sequencing, a NextSeq 500 was employed. Library preparation attached unique molecular identifiers to individual cDNA molecules for quantitative, reproducible TCR counting. Both TCR alpha and TCR beta chains were sequenced from each blood RNA sample. Per the source publication's procedure: A median of roughly 99,000 TCRs per sample was observed, with a range of roughly 23,224 to 700,000. The Decombinator software suite was used to annotate V, J and CDR3 in the TCR reads. For PS versus PT1 abundance plots, all samples were subsampled to the same number of TCRs (28,000). TCRs were defined as expanded if absent before sensitization and observed at least eight times at the 2-week time point. Starting from the raw public reads, TCRdb applied fastp trimming at Q25, assembled clones with MiXCR and retained in-frame beta chains. For every CDR3 protein sequence, its rows merge into one entry that carries the most common genes and DNA. TCRdb, rather than the study authors, made the V and J calls. Recorded for this sample are 250,000 or so distinct CDR3 sequences; roughly 8% of them occurred a single time. 0.9% to 1.5% of the sample comes from the top ten.

This clonotype came up many times. Its antigen remains undetermined. Per-base qualities were not stored, and no clone one base away is much larger. In light of the paper, this sample's time point label describes: pre-sensitization, week 0. The treatment or condition label of this sample denotes: therapeutic diphenylcyclopropenone sensitization with weekly scalp DPC. At each patch-test visit, blood was drawn before the patch test was applied. To be eligible, patients had to be aged 18 to 70, diagnosed with alopecia and judged suitable for DPC therapy, while pregnant patients were excluded. Unfractionated whole blood was collected in Tempus Blood RNA tubes, and total RNA was extracted from that blood. Looking up the germline V gene yields CDR1 MDHEN and CDR2 SYDVKM. V trim: 4 bases; J trim: 1 base; unmatched bases: 6. There are 15 amino acids in the CDR3, from cysteine to phenylalanine inclusive. CDR3 DNA is the only sequence kept; it has 45 bases, read in frame from the first base.

Source: whole blood, taken in connection with sensitization to the hapten diphenylcyclopropenone (DPC). The chain was built from TRBV28 and TRBJ1-1, and 7 junction bases match TRBD1. This receptor was identified in a man younger than 35 with alopecia areata. Some clones in this sample may be carry-over from other donors' samples. The CDR3 corresponds to CASSSPGQPNTEAFF. The sequenced DNA: TGTGCCAGCAGTTCCCCGGGACAGCCGAACACTGAAGCTTTCTTT.